The clone carrying this TCR beta chain was counted only a few times. The antigen remains unidentified. This entry comes from a study of T cell responses to AZD1222 COVID-19 vaccine. Study results and limitations: Across the whole spike, CD4 TCRs peaked at regions 160-218 and 743-854. Two doses of AZD1222 preceded a rise in Spike-specific TCR breadth and depth.

Looked up from germline, CDR1 is SNHLY and CDR2 is FYNNEI. The CDR3 has 13 residues. V was shortened by 8 bases and J by 5 bases, with 12 bases between the two germline ends. Using immunoSEQ multiplex PCR, the repertoire was profiled, and TCRdb retains in-frame clones only, with some absent. The sample carries some 200,000 clones, approximately 91% recorded once. Sample: peripheral blood, taken on day 0 of AZD1222 vaccination. This clonotype originated in an adult in good health. The rearrangement uses TRBV2 and TRBJ1-4; D is possibly TRBD1 (6 bases). The CDR3 DNA is TGTGCCAGCGATAGGACAGCAAATGAAAAACTGTTTTTT. It specifies CASDRTANEKLFF.